This T cell receptor (beta chain) was recorded in a study of T-cell reconstitution after alpha-beta-depleted transplantation in children. This clonotype was counted only a few times. Unique molecular identifiers tagged the TCRbeta library. Via MiXCR, TCRdb re-called the PCR reads, giving one row per CDR3 protein. There are a few hundred thousand distinct CDR3 sequences in the sample; 9.7% occur only once, and over 4.5% lies in the top ten. The input for sequencing was PBMCs from the stem cell graft donor, taken from the stem cell graft. This receptor was taken from a human donor who donated a stem cell graft to a child with SCID.

The CDR3 coding sequence is TGTGCCAGCAGTTTTCGGCTCGACAGGGAGAGGAGCTATGGCTACACCTTC. This gives the protein CASSFRLDRERSYGYTF. This sequence joins TRBV28 and TRBJ1-2; the match to TRBD1 covers 7 bases. The CDR3 has 17 residues. The trim removed 3 bases at V and 4 bases at J, leaving 14 bases unmatched. Looked up from germline, CDR1 is MDHEN and CDR2 is SYDVKM.